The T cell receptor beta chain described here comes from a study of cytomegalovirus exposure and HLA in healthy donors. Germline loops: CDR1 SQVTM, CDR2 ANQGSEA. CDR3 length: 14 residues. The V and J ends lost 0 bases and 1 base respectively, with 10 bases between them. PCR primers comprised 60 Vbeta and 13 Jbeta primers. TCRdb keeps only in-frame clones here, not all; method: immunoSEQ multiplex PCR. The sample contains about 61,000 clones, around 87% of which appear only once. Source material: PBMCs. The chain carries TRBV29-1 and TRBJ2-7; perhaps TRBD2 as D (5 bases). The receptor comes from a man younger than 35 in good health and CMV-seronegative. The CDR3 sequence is CSVEDRRISYEQYF. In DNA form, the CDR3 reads TGCAGCGTTGAAGATCGGAGGATATCCTACGAGCAGTACTTC.